What follows is one T cell receptor beta chain and its context. These data are taken from a study of blood T cell repertoires in COVID-19. Whole-study context: The analysed material was cDNA or gDNA that came from T cells, B-cell-depleted T cells, or PBMCs.

Sequencing was performed with immunoSEQ multiplex PCR; in TCRdb, only in-frame clones are kept and a portion is missing. The sample lists around 180,000 clones, approximately 92% occurring once. CDR1 SEHNR and CDR2 FQNEAQ come from the germline V gene (reference sequence). The V end lost 5 bases, the J end lost 0 bases, and 15 bases lay between the germline ends. The CDR3 sequence is 16 residues long. The age range of participants was about 18 to 100 years, with residence in 20 to 25 US areas. Participant-reported clinical history was the basis for cohort assignment. This TCR was sampled from a woman aged 40 to 50 with acute COVID-19. Sequencing used PBMCs or T cells enriched from blood (not recorded which). The V gene is TRBV7-9, the J gene TRBJ2-3; possibly TRBD2 for D (5 bases). The CDR3 nucleotides are TGTGCCAGCAGCCCAACTAGGCGGTCTAGCACAGATACGCAGTATTTT. Translation gives CASSPTRRSSTDTQYF.